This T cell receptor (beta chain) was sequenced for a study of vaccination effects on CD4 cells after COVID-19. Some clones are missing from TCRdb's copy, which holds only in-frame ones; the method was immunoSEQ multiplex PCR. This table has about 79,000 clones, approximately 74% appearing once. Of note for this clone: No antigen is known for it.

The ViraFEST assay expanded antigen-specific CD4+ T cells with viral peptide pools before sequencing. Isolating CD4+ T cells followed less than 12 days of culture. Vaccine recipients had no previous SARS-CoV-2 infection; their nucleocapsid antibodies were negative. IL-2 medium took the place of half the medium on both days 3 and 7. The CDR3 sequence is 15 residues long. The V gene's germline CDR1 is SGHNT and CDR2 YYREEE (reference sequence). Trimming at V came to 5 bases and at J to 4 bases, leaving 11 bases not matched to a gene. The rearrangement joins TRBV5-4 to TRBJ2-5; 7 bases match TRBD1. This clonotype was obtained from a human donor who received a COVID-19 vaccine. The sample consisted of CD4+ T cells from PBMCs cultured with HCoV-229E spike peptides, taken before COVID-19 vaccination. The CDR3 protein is CASSHTRGNAETQYF. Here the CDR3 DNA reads TGTGCCAGCAGTCACACCAGGGGGAACGCAGAGACCCAGTACTTC.